This TCR beta chain emerged from a study of cytomegalovirus exposure and HLA in healthy donors. Study-wide context: Researchers previously reported finding 90 million to 130 million unique TCR beta sequences from 170 million or so T cells.

PCR amplification relied on 60 Vbeta primers (plus 13 Jbeta primers). Only in-frame clones appear in the TCRdb table, and some are missing; sequencing was by immunoSEQ multiplex PCR. The data contain approximately 250,000 clones, about three quarters of them singletons. Those who donated were healthy bone marrow donors. A note on this clone: Its target is unknown.

CDR3 length equals 14 residues. CDR1 and CDR2 from the germline V gene are SGHRS and YFSETQ. The germline V and J ends were trimmed by 0 bases and 4 bases, with 10 bases remaining between them. General study results and limits: Likely technical artifact: a cluster of highly shared sequence variants. The authors later linked a missense DCLRE1C variant to TCR beta V- and J-gene trimming.

Sequenced material: PBMCs. The sequence derives from a boy under 18 in good health and CMV-seronegative. The chain is built from TRBV5-1 and TRBJ1-1; D unresolved. CDR3 residues: CASSLAVQTTEAFF. The DNA for the CDR3 is TGCGCCAGCAGCTTGGCAGTACAAACCACTGAAGCTTTCTTT.